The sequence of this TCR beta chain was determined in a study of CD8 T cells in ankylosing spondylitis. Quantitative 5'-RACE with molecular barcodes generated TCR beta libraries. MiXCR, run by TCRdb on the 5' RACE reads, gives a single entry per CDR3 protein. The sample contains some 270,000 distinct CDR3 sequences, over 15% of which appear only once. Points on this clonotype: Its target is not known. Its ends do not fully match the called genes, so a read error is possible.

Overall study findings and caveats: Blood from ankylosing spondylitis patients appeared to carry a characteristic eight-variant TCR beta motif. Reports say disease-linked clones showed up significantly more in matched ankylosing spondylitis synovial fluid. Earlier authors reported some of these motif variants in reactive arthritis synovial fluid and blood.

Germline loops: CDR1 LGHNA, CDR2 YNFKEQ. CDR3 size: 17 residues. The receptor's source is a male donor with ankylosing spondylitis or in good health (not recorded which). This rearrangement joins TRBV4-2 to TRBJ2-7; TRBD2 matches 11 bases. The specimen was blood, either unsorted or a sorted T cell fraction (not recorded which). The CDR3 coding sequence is TGTGCCGGCAGCCAAGTGGGTGGGACTAGCGGATTCTACGAGCAGTACTTC. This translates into CAGSQVGGTSGFYEQYF.